This T cell receptor (beta chain) was profiled in a study of human T cells and chemical hapten exposure (dated by TCRdb to the early 2020s). With respect to the entire study: For sensitization, 2% DPC in acetone was applied to a roughly 2 cm by roughly 2 cm area of upper inner arm skin. Throughout the study period of 20 to 25 weeks, patients also received therapeutic DPC doses to the scalp every week. Patch testing was performed on the upper back with Finn chambers containing 0.01% DPC, and the patch tests were scored after 6 days according to International Contact Dermatitis Research Group standards. The mostly female patient cohort included alopecia areata with under or over 50% scalp involvement, alopecia totalis and alopecia universalis. Libraries were pooled for sequencing, and variation in per-sample TCR yields was attributed mainly to small differences in library volumes within the pool. Peripheral blood TCR repertoire changes were tracked in vivo in alopecia patients during primary and secondary sensitization to the hapten diphenylcyclopropenone (DPC). Blood samples were taken from patients before sensitization (week 0) and at 2, 6 and about 24 weeks after DPC sensitization. Blood for TCR sequencing was provided by twenty-nine alopecia patients at one to four time points (pre-sensitization, 2, 6 and 24 weeks).

Libraries were built with RACE. For sequencing, a NextSeq 500 was employed. Library preparation attached unique molecular identifiers to individual cDNA molecules for quantitative, reproducible TCR counting. From each blood RNA sample, both TCR alpha and TCR beta chains were sequenced. In the authors' own workflow: A median of roughly 98,000 TCRs per sample was observed, with a range of about 20,000 to 700,000. V, J and CDR3 annotation of the TCR reads was carried out using the Decombinator software suite. For PS versus PT1 abundance plots, all samples were subsampled to the same number of TCRs (28,000). Expanded TCRs were defined as absent before sensitization and observed at least eight times at the 2-week time point. The public reads were reanalyzed by TCRdb: fastp trimming at Q25, MiXCR alignment, in-frame beta chains only. Rows with a matching CDR3 protein are joined into one entry that keeps the most common DNA and genes. The V and J calls and clone size come from TCRdb's table, not from the authors' own analysis. The sample table holds 200,000 to 300,000 distinct CDR3 sequences, of which more than 6.5% were seen once. The top ten hold approximately 2.2% of the sample.

The full study reports these points: Compared with pre-sensitization or healthy control sets, expanded TCRs formed significantly more large CDR3 similarity clusters, which is consistent with antigen-driven responses. No change with DPC sensitization was found in the number of TCRs above 1 in 1000 frequency, and no evidence of global repertoire structure alterations was found. Repeated subsampling changed both the strength of the expansion versus patch-test correlation and the threshold at which that correlation became significant. Alopecia, a presumed autoimmune disease, was present in all patients, so the immune response of the patients might differ from that of healthy individuals. A positive correlation was found between the number of PT1 expanded TCRs and patch test score, with significance reached at thresholds 8, 16 and 32 but not 4.

This clonotype showed up just a few times. Its specific antigen is unknown. It has no much larger one-base neighbor in the sample; base qualities were not kept. This sample's time point label indicates: pre-sensitization, week 0. The treatment or condition tag for this specimen amounts to: therapeutic diphenylcyclopropenone sensitization with weekly scalp DPC. At each patch-test visit, blood was drawn before the patch test was applied. Patients were considered eligible if aged 18 to 70, diagnosed with alopecia and deemed suitable for DPC therapy, and patients were excluded if pregnant. Total RNA was isolated from unfractionated whole blood collected in Tempus Blood RNA tubes. The sequencing used whole blood, collected in connection with sensitization to the hapten diphenylcyclopropenone (DPC). This TCR was sampled from a woman aged 40 to 55 with alopecia areata. Some clones in this sample may be carry-over from other donors' samples.

The sequence in DNA is TGTGCCAGCAGTTACTCAGCCAGCGGTGACTACGAGCAGTACTTC. Translated, it gives CASSYSASGDYEQYF. This chain is built from TRBV6-2 or TRBV6-3 and TRBJ2-7; TRBD2 might be the D gene, on 5 matching bases. Spanning cysteine to phenylalanine, the CDR3 consists of 15 amino acids. The DNA shown is the 45-base CDR3, in frame from base 1. Per the germline V gene, MNHEY is the CDR1 and SVGEGT is the CDR2. Trimming costs V 0 bases and J 3 bases, and their ends lie 12 bases apart.